These 11 T cell receptor beta chains were sequenced from one sample in a study of a mutant IDH1 vaccine in newly diagnosed glioma. Time point meaning: baseline, week 1 (first vaccination visit). Treatment given: pre-vaccination baseline after standard-of-care therapy. Some clones are missing from TCRdb's copy, which holds only in-frame ones; the method was immunoSEQ multiplex PCR. The sample yields 75,000 to 100,000 clones, over 70% seen once. Sequenced here: PBMCs, sampled from a glioma patient treated with radiotherapy, temozolomide or both. The receptors here all came from a middle-aged man with glioma. Some clones in this sample may be carry-over from other donors' samples.

Details on this clone: An end of the junction does not agree with germline; a read error may underlie this. The genes are TRBV19 and TRBJ1-5; D might be TRBD1 (6 bases). The CDR3 runs to 15 residues. The germline CDR1 and CDR2 sequences are LNHDA and SQIVND (reference sequence). In nucleotides, the CDR3 is TGTGCGAGTAGGCCGGGGGCACGGGGCAATCAGCCCCAGCATTTT. Its protein product is CASRPGARGNQPQHF.

A single count supports this clone. This sample also contains other DNA sequences that code for the same CDR3. The V gene is TRBV5-4, the J gene TRBJ1-1; TRBD1 is a possible D gene (5 bases). The CDR3 has 14 amino acids. Trimming stripped 4 bases from V and 1 base from J, with 11 bases between. Looked up from germline, CDR1 is SGHNT and CDR2 is YYREEE (reference sequence). The CDR3 DNA reads TGTGCCAGCAGCCCAGGGTTAACGAACACTGAAGCTTTCTTT. Protein sequence: CASSPGLTNTEAFF.

This clone was seen a few times. The chain combines TRBV14 with TRBJ1-1; D unclear. Trimming removed 0 bases at V and 4 bases at J, with 0 bases between. Germline V gives CDR1 SGHDN, CDR2 FVKESK. The CDR3 extends over 11 amino acids. The chain's CDR3 is CASSQDTEAFF. Written as DNA, the CDR3 is TGTGCCAGCAGCCAAGACACTGAAGCTTTCTTT.

The chain has TRBV2 and TRBJ2-7; D gene uncertain. Germline V gene lookup returns CDR1 SNHLY and CDR2 FYNNEI. The CDR3 has 13 residues. The germline V and J ends were trimmed by 0 bases and 4 bases, with 7 bases remaining between them. The CDR3 sequence is CASSEALPYEQYF. In DNA form, the CDR3 reads TGTGCCAGCAGTGAAGCGCTTCCGTACGAGCAGTACTTC.

Regarding this clone: One end of the junction varies from germline; a read error may be responsible. V usage is TRBV5-1 and J usage is TRBJ2-1, with a weak D call TRBD1 (5 bases). Germline V gene lookup returns CDR1 SGHRS and CDR2 YFSETQ. The CDR3 covers 14 residues. The DNA of the CDR3 is TGCGCCAGCAGCCCGCAAGGGGTGGGGCAGGGCAAGCTCTTC. It is translated as CASSPQGVGQGKLF.

The chain recombines TRBV5-6 with TRBJ1-1; D gene unclear. Germline CDR1 is SGHDT and CDR2 is YYEEEE. V was clipped by 2 bases and J by 1 base, with 3 bases between them. The CDR3 sequence is 12 residues long. The CDR3 region has the DNA TGTGCCAGCAGCTTCGGGAACACTGAAGCTTTCTTT. Its translation: CASSFGNTEAFF.

The chain is built from TRBV6-6 and TRBJ2-1, with D possibly being TRBD2 (7 bases). CDR3 length equals 16 residues. Trimming removed 6 bases at V and 7 bases at J, with 22 bases between. Germline-derived CDR1 and CDR2 are MNHNY and SVGAGI (reference sequence). CDR3 in amino acids: CASRHPSRGAGNEQFF. The DNA of the CDR3 is TGTGCCAGCAGACACCCTAGCCGGGGGGCGGGGAATGAGCAGTTCTTC.

This clone was counted only a few times. The chain uses TRBV13 and TRBJ1-2; tentatively, D is TRBD1 (5 bases). The CDR3 has 13 residues. V lost 3 bases and J 4 bases, leaving 9 bases between the germline ends. Germline CDR1 PRHDT, CDR2 FYEKMQ (reference sequence). The CDR3 DNA reads TGTGCCAGCAGCTTTACCGGGACCTATGGCTACACCTTC. Amino acids: CASSFTGTYGYTF.

This clone has only one observation. The chain carries TRBV5-1 and TRBJ2-7; no reliable D call. Looked up from germline, CDR1 is SGHRS and CDR2 is YFSETQ. The CDR3 has 13 amino acids. V shed 1 base and J shed 3 bases, with 8 bases lying between them. The CDR3 DNA is TGCGCCAGCAGCTTGAGGCAGAACTACGAGCAGTACTTC. Its protein product is CASSLRQNYEQYF.

With regard to this clone: Distinct nucleotide sequences in the sample also encode this CDR3. This sequence joins TRBV28 and TRBJ1-5; D unresolved. Germline V gives CDR1 MDHEN, CDR2 SYDVKM. Deletions cut 3 bases from V and 7 bases from J, with 4 bases between. This CDR3 contains 11 residues. The CDR3: CASSFGQPQHF. The CDR3 DNA follows: TGTGCCAGCAGTTTCGGGCAGCCCCAGCATTTT.

The rearrangement links TRBV30 to TRBJ2-3; D is perhaps TRBD2 (7 bases). CDR3 length: 14 residues. Germline V gene lookup returns CDR1 GTSNPN and CDR2 SVGIG (reference sequence). V shed 0 bases and J shed 4 bases, with 11 bases lying between them. CDR3 loop: CAWSVGGASDTQYF. The CDR3 coding sequence is TGTGCCTGGAGTGTAGGGGGGGCATCAGATACGCAGTATTTT.